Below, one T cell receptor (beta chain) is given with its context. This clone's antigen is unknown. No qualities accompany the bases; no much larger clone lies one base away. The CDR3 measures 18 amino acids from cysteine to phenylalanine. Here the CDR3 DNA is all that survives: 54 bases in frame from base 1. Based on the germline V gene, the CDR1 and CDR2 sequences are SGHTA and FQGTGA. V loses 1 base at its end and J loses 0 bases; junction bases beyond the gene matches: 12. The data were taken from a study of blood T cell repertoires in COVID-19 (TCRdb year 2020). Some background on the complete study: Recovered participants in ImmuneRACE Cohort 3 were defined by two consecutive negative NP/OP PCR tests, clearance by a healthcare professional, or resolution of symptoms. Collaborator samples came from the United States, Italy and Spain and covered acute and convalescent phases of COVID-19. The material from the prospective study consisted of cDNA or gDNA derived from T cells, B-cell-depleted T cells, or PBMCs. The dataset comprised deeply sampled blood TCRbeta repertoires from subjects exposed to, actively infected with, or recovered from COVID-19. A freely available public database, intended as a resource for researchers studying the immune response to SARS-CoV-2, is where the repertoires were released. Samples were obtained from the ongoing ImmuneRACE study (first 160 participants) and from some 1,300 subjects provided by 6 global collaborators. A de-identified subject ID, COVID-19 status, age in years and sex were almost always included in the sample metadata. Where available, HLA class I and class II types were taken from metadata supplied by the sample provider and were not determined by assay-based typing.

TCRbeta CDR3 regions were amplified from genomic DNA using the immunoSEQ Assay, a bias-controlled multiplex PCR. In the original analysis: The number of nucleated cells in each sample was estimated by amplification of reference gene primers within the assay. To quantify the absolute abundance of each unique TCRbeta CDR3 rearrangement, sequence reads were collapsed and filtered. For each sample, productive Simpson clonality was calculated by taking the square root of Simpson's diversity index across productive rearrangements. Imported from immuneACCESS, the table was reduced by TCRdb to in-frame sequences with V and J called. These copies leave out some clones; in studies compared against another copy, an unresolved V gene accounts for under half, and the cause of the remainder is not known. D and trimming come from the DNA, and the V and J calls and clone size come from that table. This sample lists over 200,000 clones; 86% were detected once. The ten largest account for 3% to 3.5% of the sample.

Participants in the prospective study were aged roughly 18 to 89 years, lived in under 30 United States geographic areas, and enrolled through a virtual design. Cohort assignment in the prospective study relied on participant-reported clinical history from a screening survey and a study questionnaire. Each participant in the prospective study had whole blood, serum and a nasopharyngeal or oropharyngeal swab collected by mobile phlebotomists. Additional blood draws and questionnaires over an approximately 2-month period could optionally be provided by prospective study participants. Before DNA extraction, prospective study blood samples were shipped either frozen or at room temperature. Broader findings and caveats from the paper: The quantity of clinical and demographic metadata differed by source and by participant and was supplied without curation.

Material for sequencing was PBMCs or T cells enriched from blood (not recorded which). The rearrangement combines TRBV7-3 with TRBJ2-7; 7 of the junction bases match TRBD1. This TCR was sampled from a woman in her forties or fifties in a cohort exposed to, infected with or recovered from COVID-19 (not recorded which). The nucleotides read TGTGCCAGCAGCTTAAACCCCTCTTTGACAGGGAGCTCCTACGAGCAGTACTTC. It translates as CASSLNPSLTGSSYEQYF.